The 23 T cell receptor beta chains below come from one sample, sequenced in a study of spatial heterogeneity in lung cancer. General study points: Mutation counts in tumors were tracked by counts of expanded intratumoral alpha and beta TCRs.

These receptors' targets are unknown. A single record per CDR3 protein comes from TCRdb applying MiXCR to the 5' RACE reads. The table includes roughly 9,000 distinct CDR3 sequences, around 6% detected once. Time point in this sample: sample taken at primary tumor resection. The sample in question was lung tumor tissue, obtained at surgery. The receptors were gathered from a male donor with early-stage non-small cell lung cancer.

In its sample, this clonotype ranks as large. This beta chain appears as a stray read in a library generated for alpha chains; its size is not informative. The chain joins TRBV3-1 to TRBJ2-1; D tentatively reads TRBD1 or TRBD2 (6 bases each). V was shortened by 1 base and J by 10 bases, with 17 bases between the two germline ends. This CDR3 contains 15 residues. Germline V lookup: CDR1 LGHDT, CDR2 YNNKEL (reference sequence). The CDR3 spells CASSQAPGAPVEQFF. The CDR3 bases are TGTGCCAGCAGCCAAGCCCCGGGGGCGCCCGTGGAGCAGTTCTTC.

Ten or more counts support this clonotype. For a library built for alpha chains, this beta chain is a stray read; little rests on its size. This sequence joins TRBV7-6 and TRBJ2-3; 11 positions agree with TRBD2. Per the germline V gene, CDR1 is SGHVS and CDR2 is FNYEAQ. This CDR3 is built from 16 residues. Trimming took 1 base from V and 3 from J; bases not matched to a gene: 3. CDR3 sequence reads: CASSLGGLAATDTQYF. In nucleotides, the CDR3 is TGTGCCAGCAGCTTAGGGGGACTAGCGGCGACAGATACGCAGTATTTT.

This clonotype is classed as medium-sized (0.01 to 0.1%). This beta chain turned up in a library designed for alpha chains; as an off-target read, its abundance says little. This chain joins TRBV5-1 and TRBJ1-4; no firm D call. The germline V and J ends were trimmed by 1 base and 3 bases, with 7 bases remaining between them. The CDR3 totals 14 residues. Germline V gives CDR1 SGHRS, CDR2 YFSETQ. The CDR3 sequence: CASSLSGSNEKLFF. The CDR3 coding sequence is TGCGCCAGCAGCTTGTCGGGGTCTAATGAAAAACTGTTTTTT.

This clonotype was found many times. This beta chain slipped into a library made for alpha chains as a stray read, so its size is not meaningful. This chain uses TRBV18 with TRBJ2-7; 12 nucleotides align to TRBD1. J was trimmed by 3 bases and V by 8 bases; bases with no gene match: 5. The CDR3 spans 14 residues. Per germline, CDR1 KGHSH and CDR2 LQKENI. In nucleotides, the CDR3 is TGTGCCAGCGAAGGGACAGGGGGCTTCTACGAGCAGTACTTC. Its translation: CASEGTGGFYEQYF.

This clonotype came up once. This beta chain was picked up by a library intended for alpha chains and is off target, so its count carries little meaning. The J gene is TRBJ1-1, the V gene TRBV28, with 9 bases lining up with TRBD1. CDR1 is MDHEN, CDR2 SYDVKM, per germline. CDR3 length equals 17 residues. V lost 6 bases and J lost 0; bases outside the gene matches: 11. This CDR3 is CASRSGQGGWLNTEAFF. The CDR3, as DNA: TGTGCCAGCAGGTCGGGACAGGGAGGGTGGCTGAACACTGAAGCTTTCTTT.

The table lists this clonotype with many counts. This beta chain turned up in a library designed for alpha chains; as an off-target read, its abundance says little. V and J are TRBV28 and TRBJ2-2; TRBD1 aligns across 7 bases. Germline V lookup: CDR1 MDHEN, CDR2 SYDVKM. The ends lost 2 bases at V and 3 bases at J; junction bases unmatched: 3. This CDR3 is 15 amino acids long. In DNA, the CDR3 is TGTGCCAGCAGTTTAGGGACAGCCTACACCGGGGAGCTGTTTTTT. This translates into CASSLGTAYTGELFF.

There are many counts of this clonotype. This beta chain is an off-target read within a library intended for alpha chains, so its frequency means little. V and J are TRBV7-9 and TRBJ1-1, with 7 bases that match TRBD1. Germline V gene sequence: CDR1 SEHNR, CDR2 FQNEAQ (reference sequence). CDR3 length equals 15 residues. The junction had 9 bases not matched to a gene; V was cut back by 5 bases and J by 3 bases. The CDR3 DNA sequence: TGTGCCAGCAGCGAGACACAGGGGCGGCACACTGAAGCTTTCTTT. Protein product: CASSETQGRHTEAFF.

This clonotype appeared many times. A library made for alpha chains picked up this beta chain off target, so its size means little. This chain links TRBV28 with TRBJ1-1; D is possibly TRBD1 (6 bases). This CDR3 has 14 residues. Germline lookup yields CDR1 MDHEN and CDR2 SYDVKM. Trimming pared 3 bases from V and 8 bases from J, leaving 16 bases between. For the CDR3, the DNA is TGTGCCAGCAGTTTGGGGGGGGCTCTCAAGGAAGCTTTCTTT. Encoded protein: CASSLGGALKEAFF.

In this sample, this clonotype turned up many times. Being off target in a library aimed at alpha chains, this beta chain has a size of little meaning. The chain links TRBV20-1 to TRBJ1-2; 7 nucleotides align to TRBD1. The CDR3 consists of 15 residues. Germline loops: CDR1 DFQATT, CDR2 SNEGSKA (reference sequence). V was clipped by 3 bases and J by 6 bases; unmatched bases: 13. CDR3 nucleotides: TGCAGTGCTAGTCCAGGGGGTGAACGGAGGGATGGCTACACCTTC. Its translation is CSASPGGERRDGYTF.

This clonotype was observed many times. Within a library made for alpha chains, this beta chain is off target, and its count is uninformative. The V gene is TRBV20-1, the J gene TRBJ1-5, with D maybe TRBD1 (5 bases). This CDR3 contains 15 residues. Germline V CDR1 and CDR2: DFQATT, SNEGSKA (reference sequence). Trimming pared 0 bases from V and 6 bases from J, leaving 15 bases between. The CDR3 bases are TGCAGTGCTAGAGATATGGGGACGGGGGGTCAGCCCCAGCATTTT. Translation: CSARDMGTGGQPQHF.

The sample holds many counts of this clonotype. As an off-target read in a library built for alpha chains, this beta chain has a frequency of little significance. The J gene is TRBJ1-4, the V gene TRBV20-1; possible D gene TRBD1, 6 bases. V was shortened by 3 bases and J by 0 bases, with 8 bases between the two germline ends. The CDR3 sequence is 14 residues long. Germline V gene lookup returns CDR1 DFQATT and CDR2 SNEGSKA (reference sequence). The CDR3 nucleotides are TGCAGTGCTAGGAACAGGGCAACTAATGAAAAACTGTTTTTT. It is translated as CSARNRATNEKLFF.

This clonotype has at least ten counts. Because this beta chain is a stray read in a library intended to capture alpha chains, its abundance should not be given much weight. Here the CDR3 reads CAHGGGGAETQYF. The CDR3 region has the DNA TGTGCCCACGGTGGGGGAGGTGCCGAGACCCAGTACTTC. The V call is TRBV28, the J call TRBJ2-5, with TRBD2 as a possible D gene (6 bases). Germline CDR1 and CDR2: MDHEN and SYDVKM. This CDR3 region has 13 residues. V lost 11 bases and J lost 5, with 18 bases in between.

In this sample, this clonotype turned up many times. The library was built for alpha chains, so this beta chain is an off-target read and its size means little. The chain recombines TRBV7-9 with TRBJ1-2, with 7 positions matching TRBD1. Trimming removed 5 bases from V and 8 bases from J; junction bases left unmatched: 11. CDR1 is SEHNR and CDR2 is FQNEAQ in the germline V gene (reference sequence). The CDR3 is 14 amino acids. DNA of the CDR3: TGTGCCAGCAGCCCCCCCGGAGGGGGCGTCGGCTACACCTTC. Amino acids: CASSPPGGGVGYTF.

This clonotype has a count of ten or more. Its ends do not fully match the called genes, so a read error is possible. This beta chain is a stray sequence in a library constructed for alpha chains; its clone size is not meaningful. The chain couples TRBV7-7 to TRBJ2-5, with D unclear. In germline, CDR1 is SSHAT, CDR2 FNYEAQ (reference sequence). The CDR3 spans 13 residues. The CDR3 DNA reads TGTGCTAGCAGCGCCACGTCCAGGGAGACCCAGTACTTC. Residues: CASSATSRETQYF.

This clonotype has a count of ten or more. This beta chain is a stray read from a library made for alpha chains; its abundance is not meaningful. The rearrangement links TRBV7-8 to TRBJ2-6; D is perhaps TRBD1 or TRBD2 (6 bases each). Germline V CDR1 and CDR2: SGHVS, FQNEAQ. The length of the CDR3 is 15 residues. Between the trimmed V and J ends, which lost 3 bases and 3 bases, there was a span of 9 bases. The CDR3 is CASSLGGGGANVLTF. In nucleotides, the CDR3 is TGTGCCAGCAGCTTGGGGGGCGGTGGGGCCAACGTCCTGACTTTC.

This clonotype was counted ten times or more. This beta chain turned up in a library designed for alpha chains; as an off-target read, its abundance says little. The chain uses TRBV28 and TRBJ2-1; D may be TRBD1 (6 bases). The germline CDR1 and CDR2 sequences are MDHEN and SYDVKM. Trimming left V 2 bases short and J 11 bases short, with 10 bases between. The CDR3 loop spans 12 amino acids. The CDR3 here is CASSLEGGKQFF. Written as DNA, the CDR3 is TGTGCCAGCAGTTTAGAAGGGGGAAAGCAGTTCTTC.

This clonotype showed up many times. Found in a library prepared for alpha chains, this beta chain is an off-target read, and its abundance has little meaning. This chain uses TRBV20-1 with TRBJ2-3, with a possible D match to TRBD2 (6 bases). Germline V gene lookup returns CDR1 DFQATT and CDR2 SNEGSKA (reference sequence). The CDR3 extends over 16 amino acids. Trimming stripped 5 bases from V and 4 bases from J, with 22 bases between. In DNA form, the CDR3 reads TGCAGTGCTTTCACCGCCGGGAGTCTAAGGCCAGATACGCAGTATTTT. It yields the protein CSAFTAGSLRPDTQYF.

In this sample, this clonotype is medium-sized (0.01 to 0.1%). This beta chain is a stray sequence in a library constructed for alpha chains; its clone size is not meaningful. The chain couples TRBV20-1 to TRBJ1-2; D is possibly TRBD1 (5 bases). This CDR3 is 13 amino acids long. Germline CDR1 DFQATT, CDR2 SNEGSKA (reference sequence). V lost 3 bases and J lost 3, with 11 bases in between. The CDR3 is CSARGRSDYGYTF. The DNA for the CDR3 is TGCAGTGCTAGGGGGCGAAGCGACTATGGCTACACCTTC.

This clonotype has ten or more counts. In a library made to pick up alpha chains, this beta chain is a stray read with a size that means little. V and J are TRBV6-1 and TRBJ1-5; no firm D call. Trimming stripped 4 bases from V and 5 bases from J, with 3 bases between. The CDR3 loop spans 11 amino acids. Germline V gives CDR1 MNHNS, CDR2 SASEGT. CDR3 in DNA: TGTGCCAGCAGTGGGGATCAGCCCCAGCATTTT. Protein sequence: CASSGDQPQHF.

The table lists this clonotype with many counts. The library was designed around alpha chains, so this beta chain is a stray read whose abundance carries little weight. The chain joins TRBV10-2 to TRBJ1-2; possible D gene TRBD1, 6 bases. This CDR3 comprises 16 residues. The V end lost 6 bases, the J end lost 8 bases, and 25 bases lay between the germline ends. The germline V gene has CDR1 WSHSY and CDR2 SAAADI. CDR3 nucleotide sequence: TGCGCCAGCAGATTGGGGGGCGCGATAACGGATAAGGGCTACACCTTC. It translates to CASRLGGAITDKGYTF.

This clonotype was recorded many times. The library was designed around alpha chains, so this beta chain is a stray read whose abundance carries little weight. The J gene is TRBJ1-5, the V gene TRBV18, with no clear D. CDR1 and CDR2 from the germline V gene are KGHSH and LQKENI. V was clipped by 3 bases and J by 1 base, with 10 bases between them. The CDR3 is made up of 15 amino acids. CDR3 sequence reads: CASSPGVGSNQPQHF. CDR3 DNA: TGTGCCAGCTCACCGGGTGTAGGGAGCAATCAGCCCCAGCATTTT.

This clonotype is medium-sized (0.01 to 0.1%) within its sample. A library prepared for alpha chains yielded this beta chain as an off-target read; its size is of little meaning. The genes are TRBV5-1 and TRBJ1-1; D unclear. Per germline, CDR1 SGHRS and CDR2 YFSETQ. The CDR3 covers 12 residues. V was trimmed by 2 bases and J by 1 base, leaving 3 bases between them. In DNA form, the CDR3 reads TGCGCCAGCAGCTTTACGAACACTGAAGCTTTCTTT. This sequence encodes CASSFTNTEAFF.

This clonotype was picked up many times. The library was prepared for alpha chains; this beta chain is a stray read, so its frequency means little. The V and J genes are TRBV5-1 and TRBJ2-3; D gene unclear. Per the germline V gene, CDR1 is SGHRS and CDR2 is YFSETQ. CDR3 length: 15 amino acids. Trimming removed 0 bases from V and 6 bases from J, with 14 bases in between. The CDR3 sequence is CASSLVGIQDDTQYF. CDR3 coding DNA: TGCGCCAGCAGCTTGGTGGGGATACAAGATGATACGCAGTATTTT.